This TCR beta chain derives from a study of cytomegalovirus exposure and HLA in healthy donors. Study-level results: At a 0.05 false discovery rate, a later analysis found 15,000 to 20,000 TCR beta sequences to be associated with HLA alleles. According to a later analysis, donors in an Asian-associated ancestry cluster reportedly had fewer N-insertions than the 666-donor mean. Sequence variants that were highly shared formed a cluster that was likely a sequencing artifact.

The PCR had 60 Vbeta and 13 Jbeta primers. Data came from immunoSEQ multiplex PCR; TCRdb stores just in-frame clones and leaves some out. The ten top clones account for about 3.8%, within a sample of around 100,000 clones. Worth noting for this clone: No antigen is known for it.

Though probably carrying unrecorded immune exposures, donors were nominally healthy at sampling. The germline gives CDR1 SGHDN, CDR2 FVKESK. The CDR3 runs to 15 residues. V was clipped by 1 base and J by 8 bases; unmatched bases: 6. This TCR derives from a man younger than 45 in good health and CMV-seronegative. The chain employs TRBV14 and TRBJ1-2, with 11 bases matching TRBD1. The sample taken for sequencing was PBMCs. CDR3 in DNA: TGTGCCAGCAGCCAAGCTGGGACAGGGGGTATCGGCTACACCTTC. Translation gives CASSQAGTGGIGYTF.